These T cell receptor beta chains were read from a single sample in a study of cytomegalovirus exposure and HLA in healthy donors. Clones were sequenced by immunoSEQ multiplex PCR, and TCRdb holds only the in-frame ones, with some missing. The sample lists 100,000 to 150,000 clones, 75% to 85% occurring once. The material sequenced was PBMCs. These TCRs come from a woman aged 18-30 years in good health and CMV-seropositive. Each CDR3 is given with its conserved first and last residue. The order of the fields is V gene, D gene, clone size, J gene, CDR3 DNA, CDR3 protein. D genes are given only for firm matches. Size values are once, few and many counts, or a class for expanded clones, and some rows have none.

>TRBV19|TRBD1|NA|TRBJ1-4
TGTGCCAGTAATCCACAGGGGTCCTTGGATGAAAAACTGTTTTTT
CASNPQGSLDEKLFF
>TRBV7-2|TRBD2|once|TRBJ2-1
TGTGCCAGCAGCCGCGGGGGGAGCTCCTACAATGAGCAGTTCTTC
CASSRGGSSYNEQFF
>TRBV27|NA|NA|TRBJ2-7
TGTGCCAGCAGTTTACAGGGCACGAGTCTTCACCACGAGCAGTACTTC
CASSLQGTSLHHEQYF
>TRBV25-1|NA|NA|TRBJ2-7
TGTGCCAGCAGTGATCCTGGGTCAGGATCCTACGAGCAGTACTTC
CASSDPGSGSYEQYF
>TRBV9|NA|NA|TRBJ2-7
TGTGCCAGCAGCATCACACCGGCGGGCGAGCAGTACTTC
CASSITPAGEQYF
>TRBV13|TRBD2|NA|TRBJ2-1
TGTGCCAGCAGCTTAGAGGCGCTAGCGGGGGGATACAATGAGCAGTTCTTC
CASSLEALAGGYNEQFF
>TRBV5-1|TRBD2|NA|TRBJ2-5
TGCGCCAGCAGGCCGGTCCTAGCGGGGAAAGAGACCCAGTACTTC
CASRPVLAGKETQYF
>TRBV28|TRBD1|NA|TRBJ1-2
TGTGCCAGCAGCCTACAGGGGGGTGGCTACACCTTC
CASSLQGGGYTF
>TRBV7-2|NA|NA|TRBJ2-7
TGTGCCAGCAGCGATACAGGATCCGAGCAGTACTTC
CASSDTGSEQYF
>TRBV5-1|NA|few|TRBJ1-3
TGCGCCAGCAGCCCATCACTGAGCTCTGGAAACACCATATATTTT
CASSPSLSSGNTIYF
>TRBV10-3|TRBD1|NA|TRBJ1-1
TGTGCCATCACCGCCAACCAGGGGGCCGACCCTAAGAACACTGAAGCTTTCTTT
CAITANQGADPKNTEAFF
>TRBV5-4|NA|once|TRBJ1-1
TGTGCCAGCAGTTGGGGGGAAGACACTGAAGCTTTCTTT
CASSWGEDTEAFF
>TRBV6-5|NA|NA|TRBJ1-2
TGTGCCAGCAGCCGCAGGACTGCTGCTAACTATGGCTACACCTTC
CASSRRTAANYGYTF
>TRBV4-2|TRBD1|NA|TRBJ2-7
TGTGCCAGCAGCCAAGACTGGACAGGGGGCTACGAGCAGTACTTC
CASSQDWTGGYEQYF
>TRBV7-6|NA|once|TRBJ2-3
TGTGCCAGCAGCTTAGCGGGACTCACAGATACGCAGTATTTT
CASSLAGLTDTQYF
>TRBV2|NA|NA|TRBJ2-7
TGTGCCAGCAGTGAATCACAGCAGTTAAGCTCCTACGAGCAGTACTTC
CASSESQQLSSYEQYF
>TRBV30|NA|NA|TRBJ2-1
TGTGCCTACTTCAGGGGGGCGGGGAGGCAGTTCTTC
CAYFRGAGRQFF
>TRBV11-2|NA|few|TRBJ2-1
TGTGCCAGCAGCTTAGATCAGGCACCCACCTCCTACAATGAGCAGTTCTTC
CASSLDQAPTSYNEQFF
>TRBV5-1|TRBD1|NA|TRBJ2-5
TGCGCCAGCAGCTTGGCCGGACAGGGCCAAGAGACCCAGTACTTC
CASSLAGQGQETQYF
>TRBV6-1|TRBD1|NA|TRBJ1-4
TGTGCCAGCAGCGAGGGGACAGACAAACTGTTTTTT
CASSEGTDKLFF
>TRBV27|TRBD1|NA|TRBJ2-7
TGTGCCAGCAGTATCGGACAGGGCTACGAGCAGTACTTC
CASSIGQGYEQYF
>TRBV28|NA|few|TRBJ2-3
TGTGCCGCGTCTGCAGGAGGAAGAGATACGCAGTATTTT
CAASAGGRDTQYF
>TRBV12-5|NA|NA|TRBJ2-3
TGTGCTAGTGGTTTGACTAGCCATCCTACAGATACGCAGTATTTT
CASGLTSHPTDTQYF
>TRBV7-9|TRBD2|NA|TRBJ2-2
TGTGCCAGCAGCCCACCAGCGGGGGGGAACACCGGGGAGCTGTTTTTT
CASSPPAGGNTGELFF
>TRBV4-2|NA|NA|TRBJ1-5
TGTGCCAGCAGTCAGGGCCGAACAAACAATCAGCCCCAGCATTTT
CASSQGRTNNQPQHF
>TRBV4-1|NA|NA|TRBJ1-1
TGCGCCAGCAGCCAAGATTCCCGGTTAACTGAAGCTTTCTTT
CASSQDSRLTEAFF
>TRBV28|NA|NA|TRBJ1-5
TGTGCCAGCAGTTTGAGGCAGGGGAGCAATCAGCCCCAGCATTTT
CASSLRQGSNQPQHF
>TRBV7-8|NA|NA|TRBJ1-6
TGTGCCAGCAGCTTCGATAGTAGCTCCTATAATTCACCCCTCCACTTT
CASSFDSSSYNSPLHF
>TRBV19|NA|few|TRBJ1-5
TGTGCCAGTAGTATATGGGCTAGCAATCAGCCCCAGCATTTT
CASSIWASNQPQHF
>TRBV5-6|TRBD1|NA|TRBJ2-6
TGTGCCAGCAGCCCGGACAGGGGCGGCGGTCGGGCCAACGTCCTGACTTTC
CASSPDRGGGRANVLTF
>TRBV4-1|TRBD1|NA|TRBJ1-4
TGCGCCAGCAGCGACCGGGACAGGGGGAATGAAAAACTGTTTTTT
CASSDRDRGNEKLFF
>TRBV6-6|TRBD1|NA|TRBJ1-6
TGTGCCAGCAGCTTCGGACAGGGGGCATTCCATTCACCCCTCCACTTT
CASSFGQGAFHSPLHF
>TRBV9|NA|NA|TRBJ2-5
TGTGCCAGCAGCGTAGGACTCCAAGAGACCCAGTACTTC
CASSVGLQETQYF
>TRBV2|TRBD1|few|TRBJ2-7
TGTGCCACCGGGGACAGGGGCTACGAGCAGTACTTC
CATGDRGYEQYF
>TRBV10-3|NA|NA|TRBJ1-2
TGTGCCATCAGCCCAGGGGATCCTGGGTACACCTTC
CAISPGDPGYTF
>TRBV6-5|NA|NA|TRBJ2-5
TGTGCCAGCAGTTCCCGGGACGGGGACATTGCAGAGACCCAGTACTTC
CASSSRDGDIAETQYF
>TRBV5-6|NA|NA|TRBJ2-5
TGTGCCAGCAGCCGCAGGGTTCAGGAGACCCAGTACTTC
CASSRRVQETQYF